The rows below give T cell receptor beta chains drawn from one sample of a study of cytomegalovirus exposure and HLA in healthy donors. Libraries were prepared by immunoSEQ multiplex PCR; TCRdb keeps only in-frame clonotypes and omits some of them. Of roughly 89,000 clones in the sample, 65% were seen once. The sequencing sample was made of PBMCs. These receptors were obtained from a woman aged 45-60 years in good health and CMV-seropositive. The conserved cysteine and the conserved F or W are not part of the CDR3 here. Each record gives: CDR3 protein, V gene.

AIRDRGDTEAF	TRBV10-3
ASSPGQISYEQY	TRBV27
ASSYFGRATTGELF	TRBV6-5
ASSLSSGNTIY	TRBV27
ASASGTDNSPLH	TRBV19
ASSLNPGGTDTQY	TRBV11-1
ASSVTSGGYNEQF	TRBV7-2
ASSLNWGGTEAF	TRBV2
AISDLGTGLETQY	TRBV10-3
ASSSSPWDRDQPQH	TRBV27
ASSTTGGDGSYGYT	TRBV6-6
ASSSLDRSRNYGYT	TRBV7-9
ASSIADGYTEAF	TRBV19
ASSGLAGAHYEQY	TRBV7-2
ASSGTPNSNQPQH	TRBV6-1
ASSGGPGLGETQY	TRBV2
ASSLGAQIIRTQY	TRBV7-2
ASSGQRYEQY	TRBV11-2
ASRFGGVPLNTGELF	TRBV5-1
ASSQAQGGGTEAF	TRBV4-2
ASSQGRTGEETQY	TRBV4-1
ASSPRQGMNTEAF	TRBV11-3
ACLTLDHTEAF	TRBV30
ASSPRTRPTDTQY	TRBV9
ASSLSVASYEQY	TRBV27
ASSPTEKDSPLH	TRBV18
ASSFVTGGETYGYT	TRBV12-1
ASSPGQEQY	TRBV2
ASSLFQGGPNEKLF	TRBV11-2
ASSEPRTSGWDTQY	TRBV6-1
ASSDAGGSGELF	TRBV2
ASSLGTGVIGELF	TRBV7-6
AGQGGGETQY	TRBV7-2
AWSRQGDQPQH	TRBV30
ASSSLASGITNEKLF	TRBV28
ASSLAHSSGGVADTQY	TRBV5-1
ASSRLAGDTGETQY	TRBV9
ASSQGKGRYGNTEAF	TRBV4-3
ASSKAGAMNTEAF	TRBV7-9
ASSPDTPRDSNYGYT	TRBV28
ASSPSVWTEAF	TRBV14
ASSSSDRVTEAF	TRBV13
ASTPFTGGDYNEQF	TRBV27
ASSLGTGLTEAF	TRBV5-6
AWKKVGAGNTIY	TRBV30
AISEVQGWNSPLH	TRBV10-3
ASSSGQGFSGANVLT	TRBV7-3
SGEEGTYNEQF	TRBV29-1
ASSPWDLAETQY	TRBV27
ASSIRAGGFDEQY	TRBV2
ASRGGQGSHNEQF	TRBV6-6
ASSLFGSQGSETQY	TRBV11-1
SVESRSDTDTQY	TRBV29-1
AWSKAGGLSGNTIY	TRBV30
ASSFSRDSYEQY	TRBV28
ASSNGDWETQY	TRBV10-2
ASVGGPVTEAF	TRBV6-5
ASSFTSGGRDEQF	TRBV6-5
ASSEAGQGYETQY	TRBV2